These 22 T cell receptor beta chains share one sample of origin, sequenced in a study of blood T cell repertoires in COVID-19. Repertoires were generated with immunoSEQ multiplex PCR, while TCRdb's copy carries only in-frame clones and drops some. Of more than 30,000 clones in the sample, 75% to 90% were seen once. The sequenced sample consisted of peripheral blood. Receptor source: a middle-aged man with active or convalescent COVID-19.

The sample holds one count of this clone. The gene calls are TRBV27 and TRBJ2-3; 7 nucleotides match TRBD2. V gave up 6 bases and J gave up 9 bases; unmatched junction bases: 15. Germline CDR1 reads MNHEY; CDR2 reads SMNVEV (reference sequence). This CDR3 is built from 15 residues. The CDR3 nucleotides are TGTGCCAGCAGACATACTGGGTCGCGGGAGTACACGCAGTATTTT. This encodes CASRHTGSREYTQYF.

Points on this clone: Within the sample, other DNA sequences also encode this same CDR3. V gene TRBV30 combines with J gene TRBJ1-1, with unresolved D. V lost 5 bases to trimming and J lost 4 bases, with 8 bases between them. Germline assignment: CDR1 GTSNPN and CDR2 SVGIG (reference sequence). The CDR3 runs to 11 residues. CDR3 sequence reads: CAWARGTEAFF. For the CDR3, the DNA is TGTGCCTGGGCAAGAGGCACTGAAGCTTTCTTT.

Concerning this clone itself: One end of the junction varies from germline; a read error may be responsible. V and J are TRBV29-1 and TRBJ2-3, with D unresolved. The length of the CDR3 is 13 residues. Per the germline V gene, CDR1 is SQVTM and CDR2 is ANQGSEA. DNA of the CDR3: TGCAGCGCTGAACGTTTCGAGACAGATACGCAGTATTTT. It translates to CSAERFETDTQYF.

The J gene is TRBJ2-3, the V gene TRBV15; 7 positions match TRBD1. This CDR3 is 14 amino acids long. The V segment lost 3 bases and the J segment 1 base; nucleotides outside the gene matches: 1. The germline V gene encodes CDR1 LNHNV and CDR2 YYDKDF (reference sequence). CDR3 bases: TGTGCCACCAGCAGGGGACAGCGCACAGATACGCAGTATTTT. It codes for CATSRGQRTDTQYF.

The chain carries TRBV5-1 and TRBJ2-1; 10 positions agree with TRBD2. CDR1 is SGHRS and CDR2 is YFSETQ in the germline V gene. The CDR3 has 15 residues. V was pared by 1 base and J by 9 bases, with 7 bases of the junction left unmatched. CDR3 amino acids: CASSLSSGRIGEQFF. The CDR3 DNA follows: TGCGCCAGCAGCTTGTCTAGCGGGAGAATAGGTGAGCAGTTCTTC.

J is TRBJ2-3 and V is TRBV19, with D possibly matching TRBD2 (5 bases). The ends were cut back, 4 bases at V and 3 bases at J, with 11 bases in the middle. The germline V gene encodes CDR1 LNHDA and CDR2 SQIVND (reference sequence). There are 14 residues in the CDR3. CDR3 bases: TGTGCCAGTAGTACCTTCACTAGGACAGATACGCAGTATTTT. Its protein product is CASSTFTRTDTQYF.

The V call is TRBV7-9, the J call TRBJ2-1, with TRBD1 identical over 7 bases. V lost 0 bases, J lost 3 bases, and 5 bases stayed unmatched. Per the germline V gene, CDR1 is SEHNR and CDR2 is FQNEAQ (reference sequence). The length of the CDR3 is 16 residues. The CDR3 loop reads CASSLAEGAGYNEQFF. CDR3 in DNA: TGTGCCAGCAGCTTAGCAGAGGGGGCCGGCTACAATGAGCAGTTCTTC.

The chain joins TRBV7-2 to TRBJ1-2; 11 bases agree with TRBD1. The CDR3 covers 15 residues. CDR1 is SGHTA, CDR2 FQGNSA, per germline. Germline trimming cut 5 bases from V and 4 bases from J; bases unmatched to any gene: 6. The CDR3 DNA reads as TGTGCCAGCAGCCCCGGGACAGGGGGATTCTATGGCTACACCTTC. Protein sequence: CASSPGTGGFYGYTF.

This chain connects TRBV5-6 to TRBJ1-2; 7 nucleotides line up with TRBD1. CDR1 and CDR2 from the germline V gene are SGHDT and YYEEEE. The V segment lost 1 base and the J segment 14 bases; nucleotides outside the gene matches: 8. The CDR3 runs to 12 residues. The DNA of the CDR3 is TGTGCCAGCAGCTTGATTACAGGGGTAGTAACCTTC. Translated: CASSLITGVVTF.

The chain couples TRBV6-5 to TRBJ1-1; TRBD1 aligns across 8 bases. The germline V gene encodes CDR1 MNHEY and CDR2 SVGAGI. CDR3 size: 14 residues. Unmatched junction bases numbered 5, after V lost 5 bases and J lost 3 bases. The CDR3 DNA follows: TGTGCCAGCAGTAGGACAGGGAGGCACACTGAAGCTTTCTTT. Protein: CASSRTGRHTEAFF.

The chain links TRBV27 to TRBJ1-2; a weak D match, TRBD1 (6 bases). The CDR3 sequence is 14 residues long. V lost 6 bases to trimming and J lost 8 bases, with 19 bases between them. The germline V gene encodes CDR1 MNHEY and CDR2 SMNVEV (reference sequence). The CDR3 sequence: CASRKQGSLVGYTF. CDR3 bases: TGTGCCAGCAGAAAACAGGGATCCCTTGTCGGCTACACCTTC.

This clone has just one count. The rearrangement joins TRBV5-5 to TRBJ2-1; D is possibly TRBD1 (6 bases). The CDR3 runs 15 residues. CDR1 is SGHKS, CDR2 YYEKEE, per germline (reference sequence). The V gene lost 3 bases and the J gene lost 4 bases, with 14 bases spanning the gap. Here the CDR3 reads CASSSSGARYNEQFF. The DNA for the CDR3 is TGTGCCAGCAGCTCCTCAGGGGCGAGATACAATGAGCAGTTCTTC.

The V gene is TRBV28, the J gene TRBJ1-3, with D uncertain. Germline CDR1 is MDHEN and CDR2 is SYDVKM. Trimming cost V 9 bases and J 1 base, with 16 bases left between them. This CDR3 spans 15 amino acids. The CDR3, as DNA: TGTGCCAGTAGTGAAACCGGCGGGTCTGGAAACACCATATATTTT. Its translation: CASSETGGSGNTIYF.

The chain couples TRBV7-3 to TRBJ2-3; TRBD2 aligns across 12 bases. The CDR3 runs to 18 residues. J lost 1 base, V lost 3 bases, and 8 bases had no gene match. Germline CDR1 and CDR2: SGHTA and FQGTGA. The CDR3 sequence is CASSLTSGGRVGTDTQYF. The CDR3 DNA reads TGTGCCAGCAGCTTGACTAGCGGGGGCCGCGTGGGCACAGATACGCAGTATTTT.

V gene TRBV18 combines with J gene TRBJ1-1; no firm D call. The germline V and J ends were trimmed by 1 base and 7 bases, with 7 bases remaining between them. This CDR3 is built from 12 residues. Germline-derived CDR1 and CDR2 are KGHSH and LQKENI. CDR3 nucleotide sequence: TGTGCCAGCTCACCACTGCCGGGTGAAGCTTTCTTT. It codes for CASSPLPGEAFF.

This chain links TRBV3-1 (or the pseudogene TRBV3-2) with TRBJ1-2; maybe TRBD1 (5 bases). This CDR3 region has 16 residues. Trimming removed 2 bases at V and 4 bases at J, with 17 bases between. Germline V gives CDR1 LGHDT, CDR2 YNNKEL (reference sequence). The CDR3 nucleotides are TGTGCCAGCAGCCAACGGGGGAGAGGGACCCGCTATGGCTACACCTTC. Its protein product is CASSQRGRGTRYGYTF.

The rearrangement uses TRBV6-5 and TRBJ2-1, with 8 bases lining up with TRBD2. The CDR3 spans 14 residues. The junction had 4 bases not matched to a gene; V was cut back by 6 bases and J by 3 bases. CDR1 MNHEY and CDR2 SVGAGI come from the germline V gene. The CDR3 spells CASRREAIYNEQFF. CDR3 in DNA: TGTGCCAGCAGGCGGGAGGCTATCTACAATGAGCAGTTCTTC.

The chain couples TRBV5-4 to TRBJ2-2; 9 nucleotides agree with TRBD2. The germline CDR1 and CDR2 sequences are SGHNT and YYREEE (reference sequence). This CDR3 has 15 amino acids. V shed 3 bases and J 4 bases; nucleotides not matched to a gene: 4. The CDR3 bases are TGTGCCAGCAGCTACGCGACTAGCGGCACCGGGGAGCTGTTTTTT. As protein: CASSYATSGTGELFF.

The CDR3 reads CASSILGGGAVTF. For the CDR3, the DNA is TGTGCCAGTAGTATTCTTGGAGGGGGCGCCGTCACCTTC. The rearrangement joins TRBV19 to TRBJ1-2; 7 bases are shared with TRBD1. CDR3 size: 13 residues. Trimming at V came to 3 bases and at J to 13 bases, leaving 11 bases not matched to a gene. Germline CDR1 is LNHDA and CDR2 is SQIVND (reference sequence). The full variable domain, rest sourced from reference TRBV19 and TRBJ1-2, is DGGITQSPKYLFRKEGQNVTLSCEQNLNHDAMYWYRQDPGQGLRLIYYSQIVNDFQKGDIAEGYSVSREKKESFPLTVTSAQKNPTAFYLCASSILGGGAVTFGSGTRLTVV.

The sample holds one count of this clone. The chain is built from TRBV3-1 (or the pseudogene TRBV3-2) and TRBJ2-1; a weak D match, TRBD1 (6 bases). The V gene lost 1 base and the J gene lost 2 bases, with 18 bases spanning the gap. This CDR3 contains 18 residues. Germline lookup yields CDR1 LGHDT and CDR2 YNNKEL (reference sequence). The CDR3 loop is CASSQVLGGRGPYNEQFF. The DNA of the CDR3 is TGTGCCAGCAGCCAAGTTTTAGGCGGCAGGGGCCCCTACAATGAGCAGTTCTTC.

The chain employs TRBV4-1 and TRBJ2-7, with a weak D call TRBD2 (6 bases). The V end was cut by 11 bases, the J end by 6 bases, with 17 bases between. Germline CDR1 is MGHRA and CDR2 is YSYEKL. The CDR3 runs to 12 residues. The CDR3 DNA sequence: TGCGCCGAAAGGGACTCGAGGCGCGAGCAGTACGTC. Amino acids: CAERDSRREQYV.

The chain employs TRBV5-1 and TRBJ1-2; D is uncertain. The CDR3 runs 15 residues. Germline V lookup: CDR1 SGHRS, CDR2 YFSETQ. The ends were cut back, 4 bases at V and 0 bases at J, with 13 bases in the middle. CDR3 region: CASSTAANANYGYTF. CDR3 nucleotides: TGCGCCAGCAGCACGGCGGCAAACGCTAACTATGGCTACACCTTC.